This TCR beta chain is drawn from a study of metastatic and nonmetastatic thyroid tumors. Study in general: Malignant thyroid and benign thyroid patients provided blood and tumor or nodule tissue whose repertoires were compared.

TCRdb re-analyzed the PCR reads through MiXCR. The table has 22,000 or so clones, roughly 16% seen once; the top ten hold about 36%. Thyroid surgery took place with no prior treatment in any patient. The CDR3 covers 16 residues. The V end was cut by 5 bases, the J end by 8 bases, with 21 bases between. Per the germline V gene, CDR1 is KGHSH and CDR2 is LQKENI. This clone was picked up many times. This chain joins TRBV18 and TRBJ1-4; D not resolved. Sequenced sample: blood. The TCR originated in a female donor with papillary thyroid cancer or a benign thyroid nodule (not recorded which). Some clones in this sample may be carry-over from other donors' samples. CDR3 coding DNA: TGTGCCAGCTCAGCGGGGAGGTCAGTCAAAGGCGAAAAACTGTTTTTT. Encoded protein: CASSAGRSVKGEKLFF.